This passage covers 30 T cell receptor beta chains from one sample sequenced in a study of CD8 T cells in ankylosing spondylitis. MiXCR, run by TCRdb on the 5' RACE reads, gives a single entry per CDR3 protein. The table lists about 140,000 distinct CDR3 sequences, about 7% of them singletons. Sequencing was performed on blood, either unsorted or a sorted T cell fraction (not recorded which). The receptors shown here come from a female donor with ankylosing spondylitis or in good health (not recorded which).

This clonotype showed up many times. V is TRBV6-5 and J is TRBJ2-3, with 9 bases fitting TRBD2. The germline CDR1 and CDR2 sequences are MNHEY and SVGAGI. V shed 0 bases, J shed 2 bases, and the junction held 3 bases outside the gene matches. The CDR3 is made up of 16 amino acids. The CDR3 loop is CASSYSSGGTTDTQYF. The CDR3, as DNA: TGTGCCAGCAGTTACTCTAGCGGGGGAACCACAGATACGCAGTATTTT.

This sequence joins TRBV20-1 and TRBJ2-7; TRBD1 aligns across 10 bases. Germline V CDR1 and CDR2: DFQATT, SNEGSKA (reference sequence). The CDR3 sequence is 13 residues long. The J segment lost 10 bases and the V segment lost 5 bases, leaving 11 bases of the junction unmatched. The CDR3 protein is CSAGLGTGVEQYF. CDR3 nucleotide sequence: TGCAGTGCTGGGCTCGGGACAGGGGTCGAACAGTACTTC.

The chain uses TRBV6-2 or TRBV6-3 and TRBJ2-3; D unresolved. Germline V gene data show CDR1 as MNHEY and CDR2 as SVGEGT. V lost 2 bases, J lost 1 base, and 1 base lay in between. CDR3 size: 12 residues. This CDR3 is CASSYGTDTQYF. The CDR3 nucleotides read TGTGCCAGCAGTTACGGCACAGATACGCAGTATTTT.

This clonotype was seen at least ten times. CDR3 nucleotide sequence: TGTGCCAGCAGCCAAGCCCAGTACACTGAAGCTTTCTTT. Residues: CASSQAQYTEAFF. The rearrangement links TRBV3-1 to TRBJ1-1; D call uncertain. V lost 1 base to trimming and J lost 3 bases, with 6 bases between them. The CDR3 has 13 residues. The germline V gene has CDR1 LGHDT and CDR2 YNNKEL (reference sequence).

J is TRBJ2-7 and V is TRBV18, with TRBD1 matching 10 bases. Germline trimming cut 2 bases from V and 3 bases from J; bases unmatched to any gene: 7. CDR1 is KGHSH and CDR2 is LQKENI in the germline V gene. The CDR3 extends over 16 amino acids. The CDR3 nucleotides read TGTGCCAGCTCACCAGACCGGGACAGGGGTTTCTACGAGCAGTACTTC. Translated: CASSPDRDRGFYEQYF.

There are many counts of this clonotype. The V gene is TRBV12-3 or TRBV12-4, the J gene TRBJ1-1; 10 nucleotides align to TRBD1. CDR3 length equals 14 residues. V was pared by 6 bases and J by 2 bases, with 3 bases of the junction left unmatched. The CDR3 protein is CASSQTGGNTEAFF. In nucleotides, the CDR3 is TGTGCCAGCAGCCAGACAGGGGGCAACACTGAAGCTTTCTTT.

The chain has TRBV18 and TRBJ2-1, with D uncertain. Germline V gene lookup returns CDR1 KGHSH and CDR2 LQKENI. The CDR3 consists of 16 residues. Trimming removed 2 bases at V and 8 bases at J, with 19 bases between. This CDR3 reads CASSPYPGGKSDEQFF. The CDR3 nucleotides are TGTGCCAGCTCACCATATCCAGGCGGCAAGAGCGATGAGCAGTTCTTC.

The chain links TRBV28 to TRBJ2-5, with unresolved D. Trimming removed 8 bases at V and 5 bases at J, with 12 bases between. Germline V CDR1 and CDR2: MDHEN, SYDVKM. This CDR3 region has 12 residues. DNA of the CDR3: TGTGCCAGCTGGACCCAAGAGGAGACCCAGTACTTC. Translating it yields CASWTQEETQYF. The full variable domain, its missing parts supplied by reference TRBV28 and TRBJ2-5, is DVKVTQSSRYLVKRTGEKVFLECVQDMDHENMFWYRQDPGLGLRLIYFSYDVKMKEKGDIPEGYSVSREKKERFSLILESASTNQTSMYLCASWTQEETQYFGPGTRLLVL.

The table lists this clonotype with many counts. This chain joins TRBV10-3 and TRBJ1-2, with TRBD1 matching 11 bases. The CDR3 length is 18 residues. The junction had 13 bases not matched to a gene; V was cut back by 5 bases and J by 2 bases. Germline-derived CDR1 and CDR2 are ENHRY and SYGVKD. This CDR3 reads CAISIEWTGGGPNYGYTF. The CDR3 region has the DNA TGTGCCATCAGTATAGAATGGACAGGGGGCGGACCGAACTATGGCTACACCTTC.

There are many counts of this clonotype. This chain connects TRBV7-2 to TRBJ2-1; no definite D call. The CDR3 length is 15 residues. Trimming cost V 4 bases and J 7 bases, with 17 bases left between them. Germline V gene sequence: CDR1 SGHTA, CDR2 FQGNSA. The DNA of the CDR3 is TGTGCCAGCAGCTCTAACGGCCCCGGAAGGAATGAGCAGTTCTTC. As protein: CASSSNGPGRNEQFF.

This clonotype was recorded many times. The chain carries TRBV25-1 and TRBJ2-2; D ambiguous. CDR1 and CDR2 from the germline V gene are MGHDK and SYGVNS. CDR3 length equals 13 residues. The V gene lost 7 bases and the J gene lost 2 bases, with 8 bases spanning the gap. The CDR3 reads CASIETNTGELFF. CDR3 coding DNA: TGTGCCAGCATCGAAACAAACACCGGGGAGCTGTTTTTT.

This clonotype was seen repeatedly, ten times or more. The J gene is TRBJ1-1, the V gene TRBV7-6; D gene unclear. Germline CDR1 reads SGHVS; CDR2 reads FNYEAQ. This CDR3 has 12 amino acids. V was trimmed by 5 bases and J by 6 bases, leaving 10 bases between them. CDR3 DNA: TGTGCCAGCAGCCCAGGTACCGCTGAAGCTTTCTTT. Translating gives CASSPGTAEAFF.

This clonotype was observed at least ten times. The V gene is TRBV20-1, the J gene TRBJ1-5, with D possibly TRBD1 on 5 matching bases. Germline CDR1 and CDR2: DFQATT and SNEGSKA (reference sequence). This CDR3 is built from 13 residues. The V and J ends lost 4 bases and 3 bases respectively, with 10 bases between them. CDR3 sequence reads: CSAIQGNNQPQHF. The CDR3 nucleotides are TGCAGTGCTATTCAGGGTAACAATCAGCCCCAGCATTTT.

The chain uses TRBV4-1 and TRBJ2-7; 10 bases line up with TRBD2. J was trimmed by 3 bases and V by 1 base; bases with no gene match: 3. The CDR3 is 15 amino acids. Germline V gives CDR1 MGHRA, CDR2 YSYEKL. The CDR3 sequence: CASSQAAGGVYEQYF. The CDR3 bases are TGCGCCAGCAGCCAAGCAGCGGGGGGGGTCTACGAGCAGTACTTC.

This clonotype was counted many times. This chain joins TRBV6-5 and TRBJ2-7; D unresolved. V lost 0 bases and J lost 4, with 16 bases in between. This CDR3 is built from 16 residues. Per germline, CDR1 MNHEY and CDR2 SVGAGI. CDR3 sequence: CASSYSKITWEYEQYF. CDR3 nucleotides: TGTGCCAGCAGTTACTCGAAAATAACGTGGGAATACGAGCAGTACTTC.

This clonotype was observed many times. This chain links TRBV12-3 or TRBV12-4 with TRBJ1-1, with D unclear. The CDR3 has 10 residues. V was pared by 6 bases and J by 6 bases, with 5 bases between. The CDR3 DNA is TGTGCCAGCAGCACATCTGAAGCTTTCTTT. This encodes CASSTSEAFF.

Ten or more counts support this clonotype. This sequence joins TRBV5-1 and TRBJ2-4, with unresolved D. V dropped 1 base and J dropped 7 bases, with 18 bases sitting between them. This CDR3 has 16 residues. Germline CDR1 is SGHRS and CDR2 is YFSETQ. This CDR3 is CASSLQLSPGWNIQYF. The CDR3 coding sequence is TGCGCCAGCAGCTTGCAGTTGAGTCCCGGATGGAACATTCAGTACTTC.

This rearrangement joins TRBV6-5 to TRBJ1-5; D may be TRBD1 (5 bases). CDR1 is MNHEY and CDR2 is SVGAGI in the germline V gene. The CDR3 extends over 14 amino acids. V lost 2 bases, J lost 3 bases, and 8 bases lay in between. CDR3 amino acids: CASSYKGPNQPQHF. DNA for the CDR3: TGTGCCAGCAGTTACAAGGGGCCCAATCAGCCCCAGCATTTT.

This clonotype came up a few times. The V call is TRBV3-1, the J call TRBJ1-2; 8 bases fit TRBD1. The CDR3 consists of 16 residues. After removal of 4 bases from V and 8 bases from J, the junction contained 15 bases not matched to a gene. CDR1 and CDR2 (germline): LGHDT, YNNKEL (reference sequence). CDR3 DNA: TGTGCCAGCAGCCCTCGGCACAGGGGGGCTCGTGGAGGCTACACCTTC. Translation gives CASSPRHRGARGGYTF. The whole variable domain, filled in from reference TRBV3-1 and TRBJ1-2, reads DTAVSQTPKYLVTQMGNDKSIKCEQNLGHDTMYWYKQDSKKFLKIMFSYNNKELIINETVPNRFSPKSPDKAHLNLHINSLELGDSAVYFCASSPRHRGARGGYTFGSGTRLTVV.

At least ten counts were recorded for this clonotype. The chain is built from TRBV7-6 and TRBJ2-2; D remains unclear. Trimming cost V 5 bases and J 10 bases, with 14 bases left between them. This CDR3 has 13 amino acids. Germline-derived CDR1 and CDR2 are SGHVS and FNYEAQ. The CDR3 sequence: CASSPIGIEELFF. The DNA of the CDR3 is TGTGCCAGCAGCCCGATTGGGATTGAGGAGCTGTTTTTT.

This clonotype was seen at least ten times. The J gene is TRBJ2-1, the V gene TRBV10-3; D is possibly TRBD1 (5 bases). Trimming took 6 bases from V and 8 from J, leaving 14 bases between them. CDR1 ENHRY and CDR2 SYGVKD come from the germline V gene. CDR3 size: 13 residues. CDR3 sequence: CAISPSQGDEQFF. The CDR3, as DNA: TGTGCCATCAGCCCCTCCCAAGGGGATGAGCAGTTCTTC.

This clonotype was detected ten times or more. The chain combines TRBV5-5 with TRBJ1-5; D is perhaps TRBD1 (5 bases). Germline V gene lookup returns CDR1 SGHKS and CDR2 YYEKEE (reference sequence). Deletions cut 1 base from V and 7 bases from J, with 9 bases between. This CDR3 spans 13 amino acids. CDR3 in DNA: TGTGCCAGCAGCTTGCTGGGGACCCAGCCCCAGCATTTT. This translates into CASSLLGTQPQHF.

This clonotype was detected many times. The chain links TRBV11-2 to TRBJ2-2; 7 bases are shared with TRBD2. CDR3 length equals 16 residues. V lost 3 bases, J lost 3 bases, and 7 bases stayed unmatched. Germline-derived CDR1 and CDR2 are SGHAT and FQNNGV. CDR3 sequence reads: CASSLGLAEDTGELFF. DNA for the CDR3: TGTGCCAGCAGCTTGGGGCTAGCGGAGGACACCGGGGAGCTGTTTTTT.

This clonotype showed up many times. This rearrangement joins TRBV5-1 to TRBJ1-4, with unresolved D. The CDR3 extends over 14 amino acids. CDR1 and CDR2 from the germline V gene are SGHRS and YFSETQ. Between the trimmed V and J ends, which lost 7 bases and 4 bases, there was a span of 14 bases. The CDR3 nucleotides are TGCGCCAGCTCTAGTGCGGGATTTAATGAAAAACTGTTTTTT. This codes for CASSSAGFNEKLFF.

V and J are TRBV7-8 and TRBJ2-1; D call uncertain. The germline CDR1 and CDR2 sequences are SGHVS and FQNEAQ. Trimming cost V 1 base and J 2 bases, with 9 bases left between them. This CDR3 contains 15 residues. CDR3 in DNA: TGTGCCAGCAGCTTAGTGGGAACCCCCTACAATGAGCAGTTCTTC. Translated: CASSLVGTPYNEQFF.

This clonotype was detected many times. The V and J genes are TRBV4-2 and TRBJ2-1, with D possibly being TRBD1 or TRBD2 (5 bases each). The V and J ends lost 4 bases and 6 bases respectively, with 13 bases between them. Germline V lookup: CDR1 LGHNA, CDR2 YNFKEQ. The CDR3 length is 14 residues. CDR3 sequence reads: CASSRPGGGNEQFF. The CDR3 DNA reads TGTGCCAGCAGCCGGCCGGGTGGGGGCAATGAGCAGTTCTTC.

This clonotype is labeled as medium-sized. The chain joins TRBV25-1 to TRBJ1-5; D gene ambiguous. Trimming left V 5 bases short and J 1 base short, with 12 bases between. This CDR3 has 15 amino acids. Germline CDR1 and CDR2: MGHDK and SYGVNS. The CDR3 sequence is CASSPDGGSNQPQHF. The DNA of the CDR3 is TGTGCCAGCAGTCCGGACGGAGGAAGCAATCAGCCCCAGCATTTT.

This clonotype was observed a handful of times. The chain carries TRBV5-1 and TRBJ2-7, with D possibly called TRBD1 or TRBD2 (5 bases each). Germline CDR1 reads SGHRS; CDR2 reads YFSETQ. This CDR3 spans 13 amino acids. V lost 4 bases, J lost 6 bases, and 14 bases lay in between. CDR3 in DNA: TGCGCCAGCAGCCAACGGGGCTTTTCCGAGCAGTACTTC. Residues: CASSQRGFSEQYF.

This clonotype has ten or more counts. The CDR3 region has the DNA TGCGCCAGCAGCCCCTCGGGACTAGCGGGGGGGCCAACGGGGGAGCTGTTTTTT. It yields the protein CASSPSGLAGGPTGELFF. This sequence joins TRBV4-3 and TRBJ2-2; 16 nucleotides match TRBD2. The CDR3 spans 18 residues. Germline-derived CDR1 and CDR2 are LGHNA and YSLEER. The V and J ends lost 4 bases and 8 bases, in that order; junction bases with no gene match: 10.

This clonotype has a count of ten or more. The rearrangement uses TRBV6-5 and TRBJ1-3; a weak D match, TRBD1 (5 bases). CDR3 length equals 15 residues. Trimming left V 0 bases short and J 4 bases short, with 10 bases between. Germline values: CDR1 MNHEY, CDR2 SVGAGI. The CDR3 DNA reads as TGTGCCAGCAGTTACTCGGGGGATCCGGGAAACACCATATATTTT. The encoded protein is CASSYSGDPGNTIYF.